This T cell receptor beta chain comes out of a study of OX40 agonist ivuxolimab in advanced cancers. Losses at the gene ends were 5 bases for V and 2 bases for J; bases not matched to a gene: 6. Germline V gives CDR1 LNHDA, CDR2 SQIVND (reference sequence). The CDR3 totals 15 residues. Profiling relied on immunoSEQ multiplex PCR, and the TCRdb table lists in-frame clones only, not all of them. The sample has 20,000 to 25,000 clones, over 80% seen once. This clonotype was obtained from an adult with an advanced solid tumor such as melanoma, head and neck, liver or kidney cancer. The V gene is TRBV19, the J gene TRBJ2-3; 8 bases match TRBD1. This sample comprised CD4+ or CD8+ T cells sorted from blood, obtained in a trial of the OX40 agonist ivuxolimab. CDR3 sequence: CASSGQGRDTDTQYF. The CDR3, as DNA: TGTGCCAGTAGTGGACAGGGACGGGACACAGATACGCAGTATTTT.